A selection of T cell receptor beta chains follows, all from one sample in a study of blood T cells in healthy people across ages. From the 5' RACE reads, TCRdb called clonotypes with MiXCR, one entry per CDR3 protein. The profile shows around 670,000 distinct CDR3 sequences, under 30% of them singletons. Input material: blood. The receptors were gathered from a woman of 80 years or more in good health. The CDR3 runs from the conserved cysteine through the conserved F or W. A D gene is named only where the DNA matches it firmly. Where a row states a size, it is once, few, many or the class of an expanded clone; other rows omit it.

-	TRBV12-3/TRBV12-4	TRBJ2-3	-	TGTGCCAGCAGCTTGGACAGAGTAAGCACAGATACGCAGTATTTT	CASSLDRVSTDTQYF
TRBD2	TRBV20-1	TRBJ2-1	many	TGCAGTGCTGCCCGAGCCAGCGGGGGGGCAGGTGAGCAGTTCTTC	CSAARASGGAGEQFF
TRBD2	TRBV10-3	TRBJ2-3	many	TGTGCCATCAGTGAGTCAGGGACTAGCGGAACTGGCACAGATACGCAGTATTTT	CAISESGTSGTGTDTQYF
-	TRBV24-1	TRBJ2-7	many	TGTGCCACCAGTGATTTTTTCGAGCAGTACTTC	CATSDFFEQYF
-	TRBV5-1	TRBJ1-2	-	TGCGCCAGCAGCTTGGTAGGGCAGGGCCATAATGGCTACACCTTC	CASSLVGQGHNGYTF
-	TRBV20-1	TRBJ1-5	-	TGCAGTGCTAGAGATGCGAGGGGGAATCAGCCCCAGCATTTT	CSARDARGNQPQHF
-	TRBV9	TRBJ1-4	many	TGTGCCAGCAGCGTCGGGGGGCCTGGTGAAAAACTGTTTTTT	CASSVGGPGEKLFF
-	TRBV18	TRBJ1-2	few	TGTGCCAGCTCACCGGGGGATTGGTTTGGCTACACCTTC	CASSPGDWFGYTF
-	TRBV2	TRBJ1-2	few	TGTGCCAGCAGTGAAGCTCCGGGGCCACTAATACTTAACTATGGCTACACCTTC	CASSEAPGPLILNYGYTF
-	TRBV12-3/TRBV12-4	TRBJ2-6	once	TGTGCCAGCAGTTACAGGCAGTCTGGGGCCAACGTCCTGACTTTC	CASSYRQSGANVLTF
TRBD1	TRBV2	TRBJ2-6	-	TGTGCCAGCAGCCCGGGACAGGGGGAATCTGGGGCCAACGTCCTGACTTTC	CASSPGQGESGANVLTF
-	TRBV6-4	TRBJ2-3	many	TGTGCCAGCAGTGAAGGTGGGGCCTCTCAAGATACGCAGTATTTT	CASSEGGASQDTQYF
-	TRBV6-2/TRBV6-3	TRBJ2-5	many	TGTGCCAGCAGATGGGGGGTTCCTCAAGAGACCCAGTACTTC	CASRWGVPQETQYF
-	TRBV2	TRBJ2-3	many	TGTGCCAGCAATCGGGACTCCCTCGGCACAGATACGCAGTATTTT	CASNRDSLGTDTQYF
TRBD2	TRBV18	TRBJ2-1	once	TGTGCCAGCGCCGGTCCTAGCGGGAGGTTCTCCTACAATGAGCAGTTCTTC	CASAGPSGRFSYNEQFF
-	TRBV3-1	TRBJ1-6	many	TGTGCCAGCAGCCAAGTGAATTCACCCCTCCACTTT	CASSQVNSPLHF
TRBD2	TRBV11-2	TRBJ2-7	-	TGTGCCAGCAGCCCAGGACTAGCGGGTCCCGAGCAGTACTTC	CASSPGLAGPEQYF
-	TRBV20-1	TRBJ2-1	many	TGCAGTGCTAGGGGGGGAAGGGGCTCCTACAATGAGCAGTTCTTC	CSARGGRGSYNEQFF
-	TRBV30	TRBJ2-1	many	TGTGCCTGGAAGGGGGGCGGGGGACTTCACAATGAGCAGTTCTTC	CAWKGGGGLHNEQFF
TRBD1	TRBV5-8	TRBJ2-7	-	TGTGCCAGCAGCCACAGGGGGCGAGGGCACGAGCAGTACTTC	CASSHRGRGHEQYF
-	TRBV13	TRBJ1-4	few	TGTGCCAGCAGCTACGGATCTAGACCGAATAGGGGCCAAGAAAAACTGTTTTTT	CASSYGSRPNRGQEKLFF
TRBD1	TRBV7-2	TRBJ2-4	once	TGTGCCAGCAGCTTAACACAGGGGATGACCAAAAACATTCAGTACTTC	CASSLTQGMTKNIQYF
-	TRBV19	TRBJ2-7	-	TGTGCCAGTAATCCTTCACATCACAACATCCGCGTGGGCGAGCAGTACTTC	CASNPSHHNIRVGEQYF
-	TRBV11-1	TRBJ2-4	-	TGTGCCAGCTCCGATCGGGCAGGGCGCGGTGAGCAGTACTTC	CASSDRAGRGEQYF
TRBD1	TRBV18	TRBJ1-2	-	TGTGCCAGCTCTCCCCAGGGGGCGATGGACTATGGCTACACCTTC	CASSPQGAMDYGYTF
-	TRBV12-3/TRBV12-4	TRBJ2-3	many	TGTGCCAGCAGTTTAGACGGGGGAGCAGATACGCAGTATTTT	CASSLDGGADTQYF
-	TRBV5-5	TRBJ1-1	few	TGTGCCAGCAGCTTGGTCGGAAGAAACGCTGAAGCTTTCTTT	CASSLVGRNAEAFF
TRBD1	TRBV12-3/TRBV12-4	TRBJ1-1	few	TGTGCCAGCAGTCCGGAGGGGGCCCTCGGAGGCACTGAAGCTTTCTTT	CASSPEGALGGTEAFF
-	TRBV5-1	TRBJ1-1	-	TGCGCCAGCAGTTGGAGAGACAGATCCCACACTGAAGCTTTCTTT	CASSWRDRSHTEAFF
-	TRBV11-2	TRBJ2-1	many	TGTGCCAGCAGCTTAGGGATCTTGACCCTTCACAATGAGCAGTTCTTC	CASSLGILTLHNEQFF
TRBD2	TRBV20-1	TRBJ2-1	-	TGCAGTGCTAGAGGACTAGCGGGATGGGATGAGCAGTTCTTC	CSARGLAGWDEQFF
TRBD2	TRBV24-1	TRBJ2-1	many	TGTGCCACCAGGAGCGGGGGGTTAGACAATGAGCAGTTCTTC	CATRSGGLDNEQFF
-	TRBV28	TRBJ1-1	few	TGTGCCAGCAGTTGGGGACCCCGGCGGATGAGAGAAGCTTTCTTT	CASSWGPRRMREAFF
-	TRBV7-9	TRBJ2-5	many	TGTGCCAGCAGCTTAGTCCTTCTGACCCAGTACTTC	CASSLVLLTQYF
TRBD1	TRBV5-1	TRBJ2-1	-	TGCGCCAGTAGCATAGGGACAGGACAGTTCTACAATGAGCAGTTCTTC	CASSIGTGQFYNEQFF
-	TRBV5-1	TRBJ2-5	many	TGCGCCAGCAGCTTAGGCGAGGAGACCCAGTACTTC	CASSLGEETQYF
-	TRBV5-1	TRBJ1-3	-	TGCGCCAGCAGCTTGGATGTACAGGGCTCTGGAAACACCATATATTTT	CASSLDVQGSGNTIYF
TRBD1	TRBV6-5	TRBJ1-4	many	TGTGCCAGCAGTTCTCCGGACAGGGATGGTGAAAAACTGTTTTTT	CASSSPDRDGEKLFF
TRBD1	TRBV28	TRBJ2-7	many	TGTGCCAGCATTCCGGGGGACAGGGCTTACGAGCAGTACTTC	CASIPGDRAYEQYF
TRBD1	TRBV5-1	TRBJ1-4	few	TGCGCCAGCAGCCCGGACAGGGGGCGAGCTAATGAAAAACTGTTTTTT	CASSPDRGRANEKLFF
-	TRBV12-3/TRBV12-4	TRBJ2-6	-	TGTGCCAGCAGTTTATCCCCCTCTGGGGCCAACGTCCTGACTTTC	CASSLSPSGANVLTF
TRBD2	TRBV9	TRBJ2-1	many	TGTGCCAGACTAGCGGGGGGTTACAATGAGCAGTTCTTC	CARLAGGYNEQFF
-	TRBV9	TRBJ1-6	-	TGTGCCAGCAGCGCGCAACGGGGGGGCGGCTCACCCCTCCACTTT	CASSAQRGGGSPLHF
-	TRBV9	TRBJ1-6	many	TGTGCCAGCAGCGTCCAGGAAAGCTCCTATAATTCACCCCTCCACTTT	CASSVQESSYNSPLHF
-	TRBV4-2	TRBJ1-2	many	TGTGCCAGCAACGATGGCCCGGGGTCCTACACCTTC	CASNDGPGSYTF
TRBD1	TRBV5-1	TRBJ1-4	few	TGCGCCAGCAGCTCGCCGGGACAGGAAAAACTGTTTTTT	CASSSPGQEKLFF
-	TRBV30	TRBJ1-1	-	TGTGCCTGGGGTCCAGGGGTCGCGGACACTGAAGCTTTCTTT	CAWGPGVADTEAFF
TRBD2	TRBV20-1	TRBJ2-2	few	TGCAGTGCCCCTAGCGGGGGGGCCCACGGGGAGCGGTTTTTT	CSAPSGGAHGERFF
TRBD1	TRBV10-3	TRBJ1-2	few	TGTGCCATCAGCACCGGGACAGGGGATGGCTACACCTTC	CAISTGTGDGYTF
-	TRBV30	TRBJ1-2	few	TGTGCCTGGAGTAGGGCGGGGGCTAATGGCTACACCTTC	CAWSRAGANGYTF